This TCR beta chain originates from a study of CD8 T cells in Susac syndrome. Random-hexamer reverse transcription was applied to about 0.5 to 1 ug RNA. TCRdb reprocessed the immunoSEQ multiplex PCR reads with MiXCR, giving one entry per CDR3 protein. The sample contains a few hundred thousand distinct CDR3 sequences, approximately 90% of which appear only once. Trimming removed 0 bases from V and 5 bases from J, with 10 bases in between. CDR3 length: 13 residues. The germline V gene has CDR1 GTSNPN and CDR2 SVGIG (reference sequence). The sequenced sample consisted of CD8+ T cells from PBMCs. The sequence was collected from a human donor with multiple sclerosis. The chain uses TRBV30 and TRBJ2-5; D unresolved. The CDR3 protein is CAWSVIGHETQYF. DNA of the CDR3: TGTGCCTGGAGTGTAATAGGCCACGAGACCCAGTACTTC.